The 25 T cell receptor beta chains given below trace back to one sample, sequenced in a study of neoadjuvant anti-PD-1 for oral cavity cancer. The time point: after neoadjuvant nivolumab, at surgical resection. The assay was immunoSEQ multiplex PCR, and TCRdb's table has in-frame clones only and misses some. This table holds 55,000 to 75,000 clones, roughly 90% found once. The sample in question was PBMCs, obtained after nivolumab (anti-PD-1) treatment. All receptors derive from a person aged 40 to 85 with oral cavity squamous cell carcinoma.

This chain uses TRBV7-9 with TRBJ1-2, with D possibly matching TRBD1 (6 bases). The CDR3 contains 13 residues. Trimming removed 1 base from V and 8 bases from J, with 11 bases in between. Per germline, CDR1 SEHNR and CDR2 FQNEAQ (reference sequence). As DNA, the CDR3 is TGTGCCAGCAGCTTAGAGGGGGGATACGGCTACACCTTC. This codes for CASSLEGGYGYTF.

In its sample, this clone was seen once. The CDR3 DNA reads as TGCGCCAGCAGCTTGGTTCCAGGAATAAACACTGAAGCTTTCTTT. Its protein product is CASSLVPGINTEAFF. V is TRBV5-1 and J is TRBJ1-1; no reliable D call. Trimming stripped 0 bases from V and 2 bases from J, with 11 bases between. The CDR3 contains 15 residues. Germline V gene data show CDR1 as SGHRS and CDR2 as YFSETQ.

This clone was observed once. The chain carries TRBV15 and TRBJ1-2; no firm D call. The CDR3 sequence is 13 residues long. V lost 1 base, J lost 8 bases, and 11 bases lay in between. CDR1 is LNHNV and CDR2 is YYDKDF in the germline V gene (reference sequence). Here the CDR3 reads CATSRATSGGYTF. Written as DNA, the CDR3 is TGTGCCACCAGCAGAGCAACATCGGGAGGCTACACCTTC.

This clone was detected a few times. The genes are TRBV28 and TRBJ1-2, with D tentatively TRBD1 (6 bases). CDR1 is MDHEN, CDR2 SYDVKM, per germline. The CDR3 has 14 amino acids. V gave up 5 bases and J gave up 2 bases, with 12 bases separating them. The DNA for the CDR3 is TGTGCCAGCAGTCGCTTAGGGGGGAACTATGGCTACACCTTC. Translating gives CASSRLGGNYGYTF.

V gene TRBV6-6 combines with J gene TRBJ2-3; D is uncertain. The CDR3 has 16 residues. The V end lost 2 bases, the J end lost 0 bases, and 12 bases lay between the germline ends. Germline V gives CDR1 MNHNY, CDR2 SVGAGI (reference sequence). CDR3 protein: CASSYGNSPSTDTQYF. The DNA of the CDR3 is TGTGCCAGCAGTTACGGGAATAGCCCTAGCACAGATACGCAGTATTTT.

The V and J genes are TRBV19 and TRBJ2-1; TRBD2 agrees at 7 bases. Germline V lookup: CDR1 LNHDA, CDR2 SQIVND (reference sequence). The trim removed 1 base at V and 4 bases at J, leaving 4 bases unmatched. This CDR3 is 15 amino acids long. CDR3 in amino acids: CASSIGSGDYNEQFF. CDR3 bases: TGTGCCAGTAGTATAGGGAGCGGGGATTACAATGAGCAGTTCTTC. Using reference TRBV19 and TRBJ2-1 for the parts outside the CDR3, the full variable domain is DGGITQSPKYLFRKEGQNVTLSCEQNLNHDAMYWYRQDPGQGLRLIYYSQIVNDFQKGDIAEGYSVSREKKESFPLTVTSAQKNPTAFYLCASSIGSGDYNEQFFGPGTRLTVL.

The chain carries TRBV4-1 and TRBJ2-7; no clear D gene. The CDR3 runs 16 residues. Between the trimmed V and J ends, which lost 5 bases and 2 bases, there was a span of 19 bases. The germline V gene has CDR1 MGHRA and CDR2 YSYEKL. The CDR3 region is CASSSHPRDAPYEQYF. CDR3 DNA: TGCGCCAGCAGCTCTCACCCAAGAGACGCGCCCTACGAGCAGTACTTC.

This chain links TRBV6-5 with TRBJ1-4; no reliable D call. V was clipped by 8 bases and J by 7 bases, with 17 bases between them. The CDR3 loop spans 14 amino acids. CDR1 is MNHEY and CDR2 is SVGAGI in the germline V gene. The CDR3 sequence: CASAHRDSREKLFF. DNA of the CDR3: TGTGCCAGCGCGCACAGAGATTCGCGTGAAAAACTGTTTTTT.

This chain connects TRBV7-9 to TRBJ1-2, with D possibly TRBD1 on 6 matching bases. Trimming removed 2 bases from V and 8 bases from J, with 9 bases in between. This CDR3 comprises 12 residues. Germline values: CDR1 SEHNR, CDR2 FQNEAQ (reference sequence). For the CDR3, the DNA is TGTGCCAGCAGCTTATCTGGGGGCGGCTACACCTTC. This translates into CASSLSGGGYTF.

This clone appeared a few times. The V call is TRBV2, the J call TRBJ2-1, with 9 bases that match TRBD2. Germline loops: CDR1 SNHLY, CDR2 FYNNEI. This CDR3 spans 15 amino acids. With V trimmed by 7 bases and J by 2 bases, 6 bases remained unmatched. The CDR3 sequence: CASISIAGAYNEQFF. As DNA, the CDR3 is TGTGCCAGCATCTCAATAGCGGGAGCCTACAATGAGCAGTTCTTC.

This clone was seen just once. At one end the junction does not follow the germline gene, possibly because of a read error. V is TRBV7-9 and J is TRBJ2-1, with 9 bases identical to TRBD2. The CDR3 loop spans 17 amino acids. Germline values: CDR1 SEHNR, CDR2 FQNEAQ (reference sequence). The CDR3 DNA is TGTGCCAGCACCTTAATGGCTAGCGGGAAAACCTACAATGAGCAGTTCTTC. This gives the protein CASTLMASGKTYNEQFF.

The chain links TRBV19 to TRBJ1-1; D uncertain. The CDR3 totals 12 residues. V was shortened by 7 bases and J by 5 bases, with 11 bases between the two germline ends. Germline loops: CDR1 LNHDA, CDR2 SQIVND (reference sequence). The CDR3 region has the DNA TGTGCCAGTAACCAACTCGGGACTGAAGCTTTCTTT. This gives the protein CASNQLGTEAFF.

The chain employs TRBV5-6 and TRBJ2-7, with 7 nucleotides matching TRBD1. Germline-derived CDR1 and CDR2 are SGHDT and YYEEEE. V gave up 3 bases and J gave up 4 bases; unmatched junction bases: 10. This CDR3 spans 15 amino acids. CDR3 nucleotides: TGTGCCAGCAGCTCTCGACAGGGAATGTCTTACGAGCAGTACTTC. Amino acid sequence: CASSSRQGMSYEQYF. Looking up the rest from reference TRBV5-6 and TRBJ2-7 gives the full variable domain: DAGVTQSPTHLIKTRGQQVTLRCSPKSGHDTVSWYQQALGQGPQFIFQYYEEEERQRGNFPDRFSGHQFPNYSSELNVNALLLGDSALYLCASSSRQGMSYEQYFGPGTRLTVT.

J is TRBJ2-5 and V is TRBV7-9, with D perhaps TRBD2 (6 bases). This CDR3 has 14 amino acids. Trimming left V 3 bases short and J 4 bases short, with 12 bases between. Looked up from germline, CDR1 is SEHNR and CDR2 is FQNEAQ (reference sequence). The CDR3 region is CASSFVSGVETQYF. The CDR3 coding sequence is TGTGCCAGCAGCTTCGTATCGGGAGTAGAGACCCAGTACTTC.

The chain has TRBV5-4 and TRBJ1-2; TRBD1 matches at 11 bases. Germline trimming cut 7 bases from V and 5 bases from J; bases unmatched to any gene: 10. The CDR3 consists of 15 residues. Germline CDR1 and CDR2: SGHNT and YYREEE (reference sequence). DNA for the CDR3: TGTGCCAGCTCTCTTGCGGGGGACAGGGGGTATGGCTACACCTTC. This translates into CASSLAGDRGYGYTF.

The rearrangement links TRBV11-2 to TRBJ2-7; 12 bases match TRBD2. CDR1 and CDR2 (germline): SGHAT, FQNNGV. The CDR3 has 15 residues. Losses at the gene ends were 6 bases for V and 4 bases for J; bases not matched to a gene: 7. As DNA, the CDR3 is TGTGCCAGCAGGAGACTAGCGGGAGCGGGATACGAGCAGTACTTC. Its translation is CASRRLAGAGYEQYF.

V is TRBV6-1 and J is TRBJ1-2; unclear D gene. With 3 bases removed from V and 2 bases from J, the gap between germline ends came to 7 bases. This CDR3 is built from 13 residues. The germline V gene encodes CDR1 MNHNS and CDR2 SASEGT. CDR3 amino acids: CASSDGQNYGYTF. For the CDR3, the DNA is TGTGCCAGCAGTGATGGTCAGAACTATGGCTACACCTTC.

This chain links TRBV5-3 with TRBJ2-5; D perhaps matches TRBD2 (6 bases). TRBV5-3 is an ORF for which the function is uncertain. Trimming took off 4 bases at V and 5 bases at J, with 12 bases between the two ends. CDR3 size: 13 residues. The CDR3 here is CARSATRRETQYF. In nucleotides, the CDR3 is TGTGCCAGAAGCGCGACTAGAAGGGAGACCCAGTACTTC.

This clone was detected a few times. CDR3: CASSLPRTGRYNEQFF. The CDR3 DNA is TGTGCCAGCAGCTTACCCCGGACAGGGCGATACAATGAGCAGTTCTTC. The V gene is TRBV5-4, the J gene TRBJ2-1; TRBD1 matches at 8 bases. Germline V gene data show CDR1 as SGHNT and CDR2 as YYREEE (reference sequence). The CDR3 runs 16 residues. V gave up 2 bases and J gave up 4 bases; unmatched junction bases: 8.

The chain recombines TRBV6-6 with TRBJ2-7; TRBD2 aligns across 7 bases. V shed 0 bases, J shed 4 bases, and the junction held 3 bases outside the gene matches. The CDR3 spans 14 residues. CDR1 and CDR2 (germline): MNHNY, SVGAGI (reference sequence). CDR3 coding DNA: TGTGCCAGCAGTTACTCGCGGGAGTGGTACGAGCAGTACTTC. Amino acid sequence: CASSYSREWYEQYF.

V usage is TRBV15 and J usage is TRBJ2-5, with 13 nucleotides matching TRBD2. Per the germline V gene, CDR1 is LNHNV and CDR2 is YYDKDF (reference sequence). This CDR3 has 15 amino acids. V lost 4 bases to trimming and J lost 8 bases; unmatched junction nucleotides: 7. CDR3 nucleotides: TGTGCCACCAGCACGGCGGGACTAGCGGGGATAACCCAGTACTTC. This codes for CATSTAGLAGITQYF.

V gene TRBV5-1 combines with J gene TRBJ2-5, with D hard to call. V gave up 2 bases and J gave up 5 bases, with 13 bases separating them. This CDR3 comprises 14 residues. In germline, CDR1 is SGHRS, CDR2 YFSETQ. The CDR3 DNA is TGCGCCAGCAGCTTTGTCCCCGACGGGGAGACCCAGTACTTC. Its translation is CASSFVPDGETQYF.

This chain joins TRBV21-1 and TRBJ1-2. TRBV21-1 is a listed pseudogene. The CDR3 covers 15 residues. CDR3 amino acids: CASSALRGDSYGYTF. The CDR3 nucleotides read TGTGCCAGCAGCGCCCTCCGAGGAGATTCCTATGGCTACACCTTC.

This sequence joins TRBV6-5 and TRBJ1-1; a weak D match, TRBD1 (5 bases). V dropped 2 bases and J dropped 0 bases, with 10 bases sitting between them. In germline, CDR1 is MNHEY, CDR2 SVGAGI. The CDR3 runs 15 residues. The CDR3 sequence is CASSYHGTVNTEAFF. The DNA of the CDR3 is TGTGCCAGCAGTTACCACGGGACGGTGAACACTGAAGCTTTCTTT.

Here the CDR3 reads CASSQTATNIHTQYF. The CDR3 nucleotides read TGTGCCAGCAGCCAGACAGCCACCAATATTCATACGCAGTATTTT. The chain employs TRBV6-6 and TRBJ2-3; maybe TRBD1 (5 bases). Germline CDR1 MNHNY, CDR2 SVGAGI (reference sequence). Trimming cost V 6 bases and J 7 bases, with 20 bases left between them. The CDR3 consists of 15 residues.